This T cell receptor (beta chain) stems from a study of CD8 T cells in ankylosing spondylitis. Study results and limitations: Disease-linked clones were reportedly significantly enriched in matched ankylosing spondylitis synovial fluid.

This clonotype was found many times. What it recognizes is unknown. Germline CDR1 and CDR2: SGHRS and YFSETQ. The V gene lost 0 bases and the J gene lost 2 bases, with 10 bases spanning the gap. This CDR3 contains 15 residues. TCRdb re-called the 5' RACE reads with MiXCR, one entry per CDR3 protein. The table has 30,000 to 45,000 distinct CDR3 sequences, approximately 11% seen once. The sequence derives from a male donor with ankylosing spondylitis. The specimen sequenced was synovial fluid, either unsorted or a sorted T cell fraction (not recorded which). The rearrangement links TRBV5-1 to TRBJ2-3; D might be TRBD1 (6 bases). CDR3 sequence (DNA): TGCGCCAGCAGCTTGGAGGGACACGTCACAGATACGCAGTATTTT. Encoded protein: CASSLEGHVTDTQYF. Full variable domain (missing parts from reference TRBV5-1 and TRBJ2-3): KAGVTQTPRYLIKTRGQQVTLSCSPISGHRSVSWYQQTPGQGLQFLFEYFSETQRNKGNFPGRFSGRQFSNSRSEMNVSTLELGDSALYLCASSLEGHVTDTQYFGPGTRLTVL.